A selection of T cell receptor beta chains follows, all from one sample in a study of T-cell memory formation after mild COVID-19. TCRdb re-called the 5' RACE reads with MiXCR, one entry per CDR3 protein. The profile covers roughly 350,000 distinct CDR3 sequences, with over 20% appearing a single time and roughly an eighth taken by the ten largest. The sample comprised PBMCs or a T cell subset sorted from them (not recorded which). All receptors come from an adult woman who had mild COVID-19 (a few samples of this study predate the infection). Cell type and time point are not known. Both conserved end residues are part of each CDR3. D genes are given only for firm matches. Size values are once, few and many counts, or a class for expanded clones, and some rows have none.

D gene,J gene,CDR3 length,clone size,V gene,CDR3 DNA,CDR3 protein
TRBD2,TRBJ2-7,16,.,TRBV10-3,TGTGCCATCAGTGAGTCAAGACTAGCGGGGTTCTACGAGCAGTACTTC,CAISESRLAGFYEQYF
.,TRBJ2-7,14,.,TRBV18,TGTGCCAGCTCACCAGGAGGGGGAATAGGGGAGCAGTACTTC,CASSPGGGIGEQYF
TRBD1,TRBJ1-6,15,.,TRBV5-4,TGTGCCAGCAGCTTGGATTTACAGGGGAGCTCACCCCTCCACTTT,CASSLDLQGSSPLHF
.,TRBJ2-1,17,many,TRBV21-1,TGTGCCAGCAGCAAGCCGCCCCAGAAGCCCGCCTACAATGAGCAGTTCTTC,CASSKPPQKPAYNEQFF
TRBD2,TRBJ2-3,15,.,TRBV6-6,TGTGCCAGCAGTTATAGGGCGGGGGGCACAGATACGCAGTATTTT,CASSYRAGGTDTQYF
.,TRBJ2-7,14,few,TRBV4-1,TGCGCCAGCAGCCGAGGGACGGCCTCCTACGAGCAGTACTTC,CASSRGTASYEQYF
.,TRBJ1-2,16,few,TRBV4-1,TGCGCCAGCAGCCAAGGAGGACGGTGGCGTAACTATGGCTACACCTTC,CASSQGGRWRNYGYTF
TRBD2,TRBJ2-1,15,.,TRBV6-2/TRBV6-3,TGTGCCAGCAGTTATAATAGCGGGAGGTTAAATGAGCAGTTCTTC,CASSYNSGRLNEQFF
TRBD1,TRBJ1-3,15,.,TRBV15,TGTGCCACCAGCAGAGCGGACAGGGTCGGAAACACCATATATTTT,CATSRADRVGNTIYF
TRBD1,TRBJ2-3,14,few,TRBV27,TGTGTCACGGCCCAGGGGGCGCGGGCAGATACGCAGTATTTT,CVTAQGARADTQYF
.,TRBJ2-1,16,.,TRBV11-2,TGTGCCAGCAGCTTAGAGGTAGGGCGGGCGGACAATGAGCAGTTCTTC,CASSLEVGRADNEQFF
.,TRBJ1-1,14,many,TRBV18,TGTGCCAGCTCATTCGGAGGAGGGAACACTGAAGCTTTCTTT,CASSFGGGNTEAFF
.,TRBJ1-5,15,.,TRBV18,TGTGCCAGCTCACTTCGACAGGAGGACAATCAGCCCCAGCATTTT,CASSLRQEDNQPQHF
TRBD1,TRBJ2-7,15,.,TRBV7-6,TGTGCCAGCAGCGCCGACAGGGGAGACTCCTACGAGCAGTACTTC,CASSADRGDSYEQYF
.,TRBJ2-3,15,.,TRBV27,TGTGCCAGCAGTTTTCATAACTTTGGGCCCGATACGCAGTATTTT,CASSFHNFGPDTQYF
.,TRBJ2-1,15,.,TRBV7-3,TGTGCCAGCAGCCGACTTCGCGGGGGCAGTAATGAGCAGTTCTTC,CASSRLRGGSNEQFF
TRBD1,TRBJ2-1,13,.,TRBV11-3,TGTGCCAGCAACAGGGACAGCCACAATGAGCAGTTCTTC,CASNRDSHNEQFF
.,TRBJ1-5,14,.,TRBV7-2,TGTGCCAGCAGCCAGGGCGGATGGAATCAGCCCCAGCATTTT,CASSQGGWNQPQHF
.,TRBJ2-5,13,few,TRBV30,TGTGCCTGGAGTGCGGACTACTCGGAGACCCAGTACTTC,CAWSADYSETQYF
.,TRBJ1-2,12,.,TRBV6-6,TGTGCCAGCAGTACCAGAACAGTAGACACCACCTTC,CASSTRTVDTTF
.,TRBJ2-3,15,.,TRBV24-1,TGTGCCACCAGTACCTCGCGAGGGCTCGGAGATACGCAGTATTTT,CATSTSRGLGDTQYF
.,TRBJ2-5,16,.,TRBV4-1,TGCGCCAGCAGCCAAGGGCCTAGGGGGGACCAAGAGACCCAGTACTTC,CASSQGPRGDQETQYF
.,TRBJ1-2,13,.,TRBV6-5,TGTGCCAGCAGGAGGGGGGGCGACTATGGCTACACCTTC,CASRRGGDYGYTF
.,TRBJ1-1,13,.,TRBV5-4,TGTGCCAGCAGTTCTCTGTCCCCCACTGAAGCTTTCTTT,CASSSLSPTEAFF
TRBD1,TRBJ1-1,12,.,TRBV19,TGTGCCAGTAGACAGGGGGCCACTGAAGCTTTCTTT,CASRQGATEAFF
.,TRBJ2-1,14,.,TRBV12-3/TRBV12-4,TGTGCCAGCAGGCCACAGGGCGTACGGCAGGGGCAGTTCTTC,CASRPQGVRQGQFF